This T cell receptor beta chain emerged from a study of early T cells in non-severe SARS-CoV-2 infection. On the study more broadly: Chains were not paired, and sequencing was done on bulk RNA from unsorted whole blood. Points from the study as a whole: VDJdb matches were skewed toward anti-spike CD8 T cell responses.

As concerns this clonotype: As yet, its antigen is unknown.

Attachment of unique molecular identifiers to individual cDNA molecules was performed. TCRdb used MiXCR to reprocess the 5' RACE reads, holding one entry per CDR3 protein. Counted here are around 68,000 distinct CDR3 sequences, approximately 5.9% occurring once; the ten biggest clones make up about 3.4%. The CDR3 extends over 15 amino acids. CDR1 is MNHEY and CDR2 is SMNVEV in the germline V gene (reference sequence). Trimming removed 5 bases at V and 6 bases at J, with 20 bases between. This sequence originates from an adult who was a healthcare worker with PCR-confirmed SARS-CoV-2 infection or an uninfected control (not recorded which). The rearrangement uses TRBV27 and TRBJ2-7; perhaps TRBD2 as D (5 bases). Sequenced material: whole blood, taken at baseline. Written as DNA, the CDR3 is TGTGCCAGCAGTACCCCCTGGGCGGGTGACTCCGAGCAGTACTTC. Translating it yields CASSTPWAGDSEQYF.